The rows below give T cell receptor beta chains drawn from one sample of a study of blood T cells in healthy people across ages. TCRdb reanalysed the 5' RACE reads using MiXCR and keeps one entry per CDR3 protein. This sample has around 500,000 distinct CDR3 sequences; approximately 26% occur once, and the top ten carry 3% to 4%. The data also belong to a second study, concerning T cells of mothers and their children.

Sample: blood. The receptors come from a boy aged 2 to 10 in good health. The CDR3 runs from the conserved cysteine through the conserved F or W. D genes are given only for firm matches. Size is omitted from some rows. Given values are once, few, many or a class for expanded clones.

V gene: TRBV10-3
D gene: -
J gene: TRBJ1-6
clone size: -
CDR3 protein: CAITDLNSPLHF
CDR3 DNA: TGTGCCATCACTGACCTGAATTCACCCCTCCACTTT

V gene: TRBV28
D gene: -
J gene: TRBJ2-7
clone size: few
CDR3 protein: CASSPWDLPTAYEQYF
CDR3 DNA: TGTGCCAGCAGTCCCTGGGACCTCCCGACCGCCTACGAGCAGTACTTC

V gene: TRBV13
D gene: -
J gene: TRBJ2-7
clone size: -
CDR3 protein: CASSLAGRGLSYEQYF
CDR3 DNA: TGTGCCAGCAGCTTAGCAGGGCGGGGACTCTCCTACGAGCAGTACTTC

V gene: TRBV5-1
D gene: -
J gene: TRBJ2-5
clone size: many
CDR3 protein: CASSPGSSQETQYF
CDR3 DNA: TGCGCCAGCAGCCCGGGGAGTAGTCAAGAGACCCAGTACTTC

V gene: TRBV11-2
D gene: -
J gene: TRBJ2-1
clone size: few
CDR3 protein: CASRSLVGLNEQFF
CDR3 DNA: TGTGCCAGCAGGAGCTTGGTAGGTCTGAATGAGCAGTTCTTC

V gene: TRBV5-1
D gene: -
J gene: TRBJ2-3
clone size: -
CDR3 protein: CASSQQGRSTDTQYF
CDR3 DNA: TGCGCCAGCAGCCAACAGGGGAGGAGCACAGATACGCAGTATTTT

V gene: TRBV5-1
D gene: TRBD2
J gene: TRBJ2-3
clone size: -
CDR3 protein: CASSLESSGRTDTQYF
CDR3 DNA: TGCGCCAGCAGCTTGGAATCTAGCGGGAGAACAGATACGCAGTATTTT

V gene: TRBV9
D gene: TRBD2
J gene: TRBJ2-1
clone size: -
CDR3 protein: CASSARGGTNYNEQFF
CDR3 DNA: TGTGCCAGCAGCGCGCGCGGGGGTACAAACTACAATGAGCAGTTCTTC

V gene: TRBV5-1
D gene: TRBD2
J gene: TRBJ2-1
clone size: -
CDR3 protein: CASSAPSGLYNEQFF
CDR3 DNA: TGCGCCAGCAGCGCCCCTAGCGGACTCTACAATGAGCAGTTCTTC

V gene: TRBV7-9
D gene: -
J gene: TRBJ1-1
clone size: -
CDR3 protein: CASSPGLATENTEAFF
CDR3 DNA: TGTGCCAGCAGCCCGGGACTCGCCACGGAGAACACTGAAGCTTTCTTT

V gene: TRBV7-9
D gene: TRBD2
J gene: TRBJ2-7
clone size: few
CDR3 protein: CASSLAVGLAGDEQYF
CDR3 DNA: TGTGCCAGCAGCTTAGCCGTCGGTCTAGCGGGAGACGAGCAATACTTC

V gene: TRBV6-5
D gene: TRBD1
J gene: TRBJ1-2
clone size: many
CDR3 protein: CASSLGTGNGYTF
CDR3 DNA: TGTGCCAGCAGCCTCGGGACAGGGAATGGCTACACCTTC